This TCR beta chain appears in the sequencing data of a study of shared clonotypes between healthy human individuals. Regarding the study as a whole: In general, naive subsets displayed greater estimated richness than memory subsets did. Between four donors, naive CD4 clonotypes were shared at a level of about 5%.

This clone appeared a few times. Its antigen is not known. Sequencing used immunoSEQ multiplex PCR; TCRdb keeps in-frame clones, though not all of them. Seen here are about 690,000 clones, about nine tenths observed once, and the top ten hold 34%. CD8 memory combined CD45RO+ cells with CCR7-negative CD45RA+ TemRA cells. CDR3 length: 14 amino acids. The germline V gene has CDR1 SNHLY and CDR2 FYNNEI. V trimming: 3 bases; J trimming: 0 bases; junction bases outside the gene matches: 2. The chain combines TRBV2 with TRBJ2-7, with 7 bases that match TRBD1. The specimen sequenced was memory CD8+ T cells from PBMCs. Noted subset: CD45RO+ cells pooled with CCR7-negative TemRA cells. The TCR was taken from a man aged 18 to 29 in good health. Some clones in this sample may be carry-over from other donors' samples. The CDR3 loop reads CASSDWDSSYEQYF. Here the CDR3 DNA reads TGTGCCAGCAGTGATTGGGACAGCTCCTACGAGCAGTACTTC.